The 14 T cell receptor beta chains listed next were all sequenced from one sample in a study of cytomegalovirus exposure and HLA in healthy donors. 60 Vbeta and 13 Jbeta primers were used in PCR. Generated by immunoSEQ multiplex PCR, the TCRdb table keeps only in-frame clones and is missing some. This table has about 150,000 clones, roughly 79% appearing once. The sequencing sample was made of PBMCs. The receptor source for this set is a man younger than 35 in good health and CMV-seronegative.

The J gene is TRBJ1-5, the V gene TRBV6-1; 7 positions match TRBD1. V trimming: 7 bases; J trimming: 3 bases; junction bases outside the gene matches: 9. Germline-derived CDR1 and CDR2 are MNHNS and SASEGT. CDR3 size: 15 residues. The CDR3 protein is CASTTRGQSNQPQHF. Here the CDR3 DNA reads TGTGCCAGCACCACCCGGGGACAGTCCAATCAGCCCCAGCATTTT.

This chain joins TRBV6-1 and TRBJ1-2, with D maybe TRBD1 (6 bases). Trimming took off 7 bases at V and 5 bases at J, with 17 bases between the two ends. The CDR3 spans 14 residues. Per germline, CDR1 MNHNS and CDR2 SASEGT. The CDR3 region has the DNA TGTGCCAGCACTACAGGGACCATTTTTTATGGCTACACCTTC. Translated, it gives CASTTGTIFYGYTF.

The chain uses TRBV5-1 and TRBJ2-6, with TRBD1 matching over 9 bases. Trimming cost V 3 bases and J 4 bases; bases outside gene matches: 11. This CDR3 comprises 18 residues. Germline V lookup: CDR1 SGHRS, CDR2 YFSETQ. Written as DNA, the CDR3 is TGCGCCAGCAGCTCGATCCGGGACAGGGCTTCCGGGGCCAACGTCCTGACTTTC. It specifies CASSSIRDRASGANVLTF.

The chain has TRBV2 and TRBJ2-7; D perhaps matches TRBD1 (6 bases). V was trimmed by 2 bases and J by 2 bases, leaving 10 bases between them. The CDR3 contains 14 residues. From germline, CDR1 is SNHLY and CDR2 FYNNEI. Written as DNA, the CDR3 is TGTGCCAGCAGTGAATTTGCAGGGGCCTACGAGCAGTACTTC. Its translation: CASSEFAGAYEQYF.

The chain is built from TRBV4-3 and TRBJ2-3; TRBD1 aligns across 11 bases. From germline, CDR1 is LGHNA and CDR2 YSLEER. Losses at the gene ends were 4 bases for V and 5 bases for J; bases not matched to a gene: 8. CDR3 length equals 16 residues. The CDR3 is CASSPRTGGLKDTQYF. The CDR3 DNA reads TGCGCCAGCAGCCCAAGGACAGGGGGCTTGAAAGATACGCAGTATTTT.

The V gene is TRBV20-1, the J gene TRBJ1-4; a weak D match, TRBD1 (5 bases). Deletions cut 3 bases from V and 11 bases from J, with 10 bases between. This CDR3 has 11 residues. CDR1 is DFQATT and CDR2 is SNEGSKA in the germline V gene (reference sequence). CDR3 loop: CSASQAGKLFF. In DNA, the CDR3 is TGCAGTGCTAGTCAGGCAGGGAAACTGTTTTTT.

The chain couples TRBV7-6 to TRBJ1-1; D remains unclear. Germline V gene sequence: CDR1 SGHVS, CDR2 FNYEAQ. Trimming shortened V by 5 bases and J by 0 bases, and 7 bases separated the two germline ends. This CDR3 region has 13 residues. The CDR3, as DNA: TGTGCCAGCAGCCCGAGGTTGAACACTGAAGCTTTCTTT. This encodes CASSPRLNTEAFF.

J is TRBJ2-7 and V is TRBV13, with D tentatively TRBD2 (6 bases). Germline values: CDR1 PRHDT, CDR2 FYEKMQ (reference sequence). The CDR3 runs to 12 residues. V lost 2 bases and J lost 8, with 10 bases in between. The CDR3 region is CASSLPAGQQYV. CDR3 bases: TGTGCCAGCAGCTTACCGGCGGGGCAGCAGTACGTC.

This clone was seen just once. This CDR3 is CASSRQGGDEQYF. The CDR3, as DNA: TGTGCCAGCAGCCGACAGGGGGGCGACGAGCAGTACTTC. The chain links TRBV5-5 to TRBJ2-7; TRBD1 matches 9 bases. The V gene end was trimmed by 4 bases and the J gene end by 5 bases; junction bases not matched to a gene: 4. CDR1 is SGHKS and CDR2 is YYEKEE in the germline V gene (reference sequence). CDR3 length: 13 amino acids.

The chain carries TRBV9 and TRBJ1-4, with D unclear. Looked up from germline, CDR1 is SGDLS and CDR2 is YYNGEE. This CDR3 has 15 amino acids. V dropped 0 bases and J dropped 1 base, with 7 bases sitting between them. Here the CDR3 reads CASSVGEGTNEKLFF. In DNA, the CDR3 is TGTGCCAGCAGCGTAGGGGAGGGAACTAATGAAAAACTGTTTTTT.

In its sample, this clone was seen once. An end of the junction does not agree with germline; a read error may underlie this. The chain uses TRBV7-9 and TRBJ1-3, with a possible D match to TRBD1 (5 bases). This CDR3 comprises 15 residues. Germline values: CDR1 SEHNR, CDR2 FQNEAQ (reference sequence). CDR3 protein: CSSSIDSSSGNTIYF. CDR3 nucleotide sequence: TGTTCCAGCAGCATAGACAGTAGCTCTGGAAACACCATATATTTT.

The chain joins TRBV9 to TRBJ1-6, with unresolved D. With 0 bases removed from V and 9 bases from J, the gap between germline ends came to 13 bases. The CDR3 totals 15 residues. CDR1 SGDLS and CDR2 YYNGEE come from the germline V gene. CDR3: CASSVVEAEGSPLHF. CDR3 bases: TGTGCCAGCAGCGTAGTGGAGGCAGAGGGTTCACCCCTCCACTTT.

A single count supports this clone. The chain links TRBV5-6 to TRBJ2-5; D unclear. The ends were cut back, 0 bases at V and 3 bases at J, with 6 bases in the middle. CDR1 is SGHDT, CDR2 YYEEEE, per germline. CDR3 size: 13 residues. CDR3 loop: CASSLGTEETQYF. The CDR3 coding sequence is TGTGCCAGCAGCTTGGGTACAGAAGAGACCCAGTACTTC. Drawing the rest from reference TRBV5-6 and TRBJ2-5, the complete variable domain is DAGVTQSPTHLIKTRGQQVTLRCSPKSGHDTVSWYQQALGQGPQFIFQYYEEEERQRGNFPDRFSGHQFPNYSSELNVNALLLGDSALYLCASSLGTEETQYFGPGTRLLVL.

The chain couples TRBV19 to TRBJ1-6, with D possibly TRBD1 on 5 matching bases. V was pared by 2 bases and J by 8 bases, with 19 bases between. Germline V lookup: CDR1 LNHDA, CDR2 SQIVND (reference sequence). The length of the CDR3 is 17 residues. The CDR3 loop reads CASSIIRGSRNDSPLHF. The CDR3, as DNA: TGTGCCAGTAGTATAATACGGGGGTCGAGGAATGATTCACCCCTCCACTTT.